One sample yielded the 3 T cell receptor beta chains listed below, sequenced in a study of early T cells in non-severe SARS-CoV-2 infection. MiXCR was run by TCRdb on the 5' RACE reads, yielding one entry per CDR3 protein. This table holds tens of thousands of distinct CDR3 sequences, 11% found once. This specimen consisted of whole blood, obtained at baseline. Receptors were obtained from an adult who was a healthcare worker with PCR-confirmed SARS-CoV-2 infection or an uninfected control (not recorded which).

This clonotype was seen a handful of times. DNA of the CDR3: TGTGCCAGCAGCAGGGGGACTAGCGGTAGCACAGATACGCAGTATTTT. This codes for CASSRGTSGSTDTQYF. This chain joins TRBV5-4 and TRBJ2-3, with 11 nucleotides matching TRBD2. J was trimmed by 0 bases and V by 4 bases; bases with no gene match: 4. The germline V gene encodes CDR1 SGHNT and CDR2 YYREEE (reference sequence). The CDR3 runs to 16 residues.

In this sample, this clonotype turned up a few times. The chain has TRBV20-1 and TRBJ2-7; a weak D match, TRBD1 (5 bases). From germline, CDR1 is DFQATT and CDR2 SNEGSKA (reference sequence). The length of the CDR3 is 11 residues. Trimming took 4 bases from V and 1 from J, leaving 5 bases between them. CDR3 in amino acids: CSATGSYEQYF. The CDR3 DNA reads as TGCAGTGCTACAGGGTCCTACGAGCAGTACTTC.

This clonotype has a count of ten or more. V gene TRBV25-1 combines with J gene TRBJ2-4; TRBD1 matches 8 bases. After removal of 4 bases from V and 4 bases from J, the junction contained 6 bases not matched to a gene. The CDR3 is 15 residues long. Germline V lookup: CDR1 MGHDK, CDR2 SYGVNS. The CDR3 DNA reads as TGTGCCAGCAGTGTGTACCGGACAGGGAAAAACATTCAGTACTTC. The encoded protein is CASSVYRTGKNIQYF. The full variable domain, with the rest looked up from reference TRBV25-1 and TRBJ2-4, is EADIYQTPRYLVIGTGKKITLECSQTMGHDKMYWYQQDPGMELHLIHYSYGVNSTEKGDLSSESTVSRIRTEHFPLTLESARPSHTSQYLCASSVYRTGKNIQYFGAGTRLSVL.